Listed below are T cell receptor beta chains from one sample, sequenced in a study of blood T cell repertoires in COVID-19. Data came from immunoSEQ multiplex PCR; TCRdb stores just in-frame clones and leaves some out. The sample lists over 100,000 clones; about 89% were seen once. Sequencing input: peripheral blood. These receptors originate from a man aged 55 to 70 with COVID-19, enrolled during active disease. Both conserved end residues are part of each CDR3. The order of the fields is clone size, D gene, V gene, J gene, CDR3 DNA, CDR3 protein. The D gene is left open where the match is weak. Size is omitted from some rows. Given values are once, few, many or a class for expanded clones.

abundance: -
d_gene: -
v_gene: TRBV24-1
j_gene: TRBJ2-3
CDR3nt: TGTGCCACCAGTGATTTGAGGGGCGCAGATACGCAGTATTTT
CDR3aa: CATSDLRGADTQYF

abundance: few
d_gene: TRBD2
v_gene: TRBV5-1
j_gene: TRBJ2-5
CDR3nt: TGCGCCAGCAGCTCTGGGACTAAACAAGAGACCCAGTACTTC
CDR3aa: CASSSGTKQETQYF

abundance: -
d_gene: -
v_gene: TRBV5-1
j_gene: TRBJ1-1
CDR3nt: TGCGCCAGCAGCTTACTACCGACAGGTGAGAACACTGAAGCTTTCTTT
CDR3aa: CASSLLPTGENTEAFF

abundance: few
d_gene: TRBD2
v_gene: TRBV18
j_gene: TRBJ2-1
CDR3nt: TGTGCCAGCTCACCACCACTAGCGGGGTCCCATGAGCAGTTCTTC
CDR3aa: CASSPPLAGSHEQFF

abundance: -
d_gene: -
v_gene: TRBV4-3
j_gene: TRBJ1-2
CDR3nt: TGCGCCAGCAGCCAAGACAGGGGAGTAGGTGGCTACACCTTC
CDR3aa: CASSQDRGVGGYTF

abundance: once
d_gene: -
v_gene: TRBV3-1/TRBV3-2
j_gene: TRBJ1-4
CDR3nt: TGTGCCAGCAGCCAAGATTGGGGAGGGGGAAATGAAAAACTGTTTTTT
CDR3aa: CASSQDWGGGNEKLFF

abundance: -
d_gene: TRBD1
v_gene: TRBV2
j_gene: TRBJ2-5
CDR3nt: TGTGCCAGCAACCCAGACAGGGACCAAGAGACCCAGTACTTC
CDR3aa: CASNPDRDQETQYF

abundance: -
d_gene: -
v_gene: TRBV5-6
j_gene: TRBJ1-5
CDR3nt: TGTGCCAGCAGCAGGACCAGGAGGGGCCCTATGGGTCTCAATCAGCCCCAGCATTTT
CDR3aa: CASSRTRRGPMGLNQPQHF

abundance: -
d_gene: TRBD1
v_gene: TRBV18
j_gene: TRBJ2-5
CDR3nt: TGTGCCAGCTCACCCCTGGCAGGGGGCTTTCAAGAGACCCAGTACTTC
CDR3aa: CASSPLAGGFQETQYF

abundance: -
d_gene: -
v_gene: TRBV2
j_gene: TRBJ2-7
CDR3nt: TGTGCCACCATGGGTTCCCCCGGGGACGAGCAGTACTTC
CDR3aa: CATMGSPGDEQYF

abundance: -
d_gene: TRBD1
v_gene: TRBV6-1
j_gene: TRBJ1-3
CDR3nt: TGTGCCAGCAGTGTACACAGGGGGCGCGTTCCTGGAAACACCATATATTTT
CDR3aa: CASSVHRGRVPGNTIYF

abundance: -
d_gene: TRBD1
v_gene: TRBV24-1
j_gene: TRBJ2-1
CDR3nt: TGTGCCACCAGTGAATCCGGGACAGGAAGAAAGCAGTTCTTC
CDR3aa: CATSESGTGRKQFF

abundance: -
d_gene: TRBD1
v_gene: TRBV18
j_gene: TRBJ2-6
CDR3nt: TGTGCCAGCTCTGACAGGGTGCACTCTGGGGCCAACGTCCTGACTTTC
CDR3aa: CASSDRVHSGANVLTF

abundance: -
d_gene: TRBD2
v_gene: TRBV5-1
j_gene: TRBJ2-5
CDR3nt: TGCGCCAGCAGAACAGAAGCGGGGCAGGAGACCCAGTACTTC
CDR3aa: CASRTEAGQETQYF

abundance: -
d_gene: TRBD1
v_gene: TRBV18
j_gene: TRBJ1-1
CDR3nt: TGTGCCAGCTCACCACGACAGGGCGACACTGAAGCTTTCTTT
CDR3aa: CASSPRQGDTEAFF

abundance: -
d_gene: -
v_gene: TRBV30
j_gene: TRBJ1-1
CDR3nt: TGTGCCTGGAGTGTACTCCCCCCACTCCGTGAAGCTTTCTTT
CDR3aa: CAWSVLPPLREAFF

abundance: -
d_gene: -
v_gene: TRBV5-1
j_gene: TRBJ1-5
CDR3nt: TGCGCCAGCAGCTTGGACCGGCGGGGGGAGGACGCCCACTACAATCAGCCCCAGCATTTT
CDR3aa: CASSLDRRGEDAHYNQPQHF

abundance: few
d_gene: -
v_gene: TRBV18
j_gene: TRBJ1-1
CDR3nt: TGTGCCAGCTCCCTCCGAGAACTTGACACTGAAGCTTTCTTT
CDR3aa: CASSLRELDTEAFF

abundance: -
d_gene: TRBD1
v_gene: TRBV6-2/TRBV6-3
j_gene: TRBJ2-3
CDR3nt: TGTGCCAGCAGTTATATGGGACAGAGCACAGATACGCAGTATTTT
CDR3aa: CASSYMGQSTDTQYF

abundance: -
d_gene: -
v_gene: TRBV9
j_gene: TRBJ2-7
CDR3nt: TGTGCCAGCAGCGTACAACAGGGCTACGAGCAGTACTTC
CDR3aa: CASSVQQGYEQYF

abundance: -
d_gene: -
v_gene: TRBV3-1/TRBV3-2
j_gene: TRBJ1-1
CDR3nt: TGTGCCAGCAGCCAAGATCGGGGTTTTGAAGCTTTCTTT
CDR3aa: CASSQDRGFEAFF

abundance: -
d_gene: TRBD1
v_gene: TRBV6-6
j_gene: TRBJ1-5
CDR3nt: TGTGCCAGCAGTCGACAGGGGGCCCATTATAGCAATCAGCCCCAGCATTTT
CDR3aa: CASSRQGAHYSNQPQHF

abundance: -
d_gene: -
v_gene: TRBV3-1/TRBV3-2
j_gene: TRBJ2-1
CDR3nt: TGTGCCAGCAGCTTAAGACTAGTGCGCAATGAGCAGTTCTTC
CDR3aa: CASSLRLVRNEQFF

abundance: few
d_gene: TRBD1
v_gene: TRBV30
j_gene: TRBJ1-2
CDR3nt: TGTGCCTGGAGTTCCCCGGAACCGGGACAGGGGGCATATGGCTACACCTTC
CDR3aa: CAWSSPEPGQGAYGYTF

abundance: -
d_gene: -
v_gene: TRBV7-9
j_gene: TRBJ1-1
CDR3nt: TGTGCCAGCAGTACAGGGTTCGAAACTTTCTTT
CDR3aa: CASSTGFETFF

abundance: -
d_gene: -
v_gene: TRBV5-5
j_gene: TRBJ2-1
CDR3nt: TGTGCCAGCAGCCCTATCGGGAACAATGAGCAGTTCTTC
CDR3aa: CASSPIGNNEQFF

abundance: -
d_gene: TRBD1
v_gene: TRBV28
j_gene: TRBJ1-6
CDR3nt: TGTGCCAGCAGCACAGGGGGGAAATCCTATAATTCACCCCTCCACTTT
CDR3aa: CASSTGGKSYNSPLHF

abundance: -
d_gene: TRBD2
v_gene: TRBV11-2
j_gene: TRBJ2-3
CDR3nt: TGTGCCAGCAGCTTATGGAGCGGGGTGTCGACAGATACGCAGTATTTT
CDR3aa: CASSLWSGVSTDTQYF

abundance: -
d_gene: TRBD1
v_gene: TRBV28
j_gene: TRBJ1-1
CDR3nt: TGTGCCAGCAGTTTAGAGGGGGCGAACACTGAAGCTTTCTTT
CDR3aa: CASSLEGANTEAFF

abundance: -
d_gene: TRBD2
v_gene: TRBV6-2/TRBV6-3
j_gene: TRBJ2-1
CDR3nt: TGTGCCAGCAGCCTGGGACTAGCGGCCAACAATGAGCAGTTCTTC
CDR3aa: CASSLGLAANNEQFF

abundance: -
d_gene: -
v_gene: TRBV27
j_gene: TRBJ2-5
CDR3nt: TGTGCCAGCAGTTCCGGAGAGACCCAGTACTTC
CDR3aa: CASSSGETQYF

abundance: -
d_gene: -
v_gene: TRBV10-3
j_gene: TRBJ1-5
CDR3nt: TGTGCCATCAGGGGGGGGAAGGGCAATCAGCCCCAGCATTTT
CDR3aa: CAIRGGKGNQPQHF

abundance: -
d_gene: TRBD2
v_gene: TRBV19
j_gene: TRBJ2-2
CDR3nt: TGTGCCAGTCGGACTAGCGGGGGGTACACCGGGGAGCTGTTTTTT
CDR3aa: CASRTSGGYTGELFF

abundance: -
d_gene: TRBD1
v_gene: TRBV19
j_gene: TRBJ1-6
CDR3nt: TGTGCCAGTAGTACCCAAACGGGACAGGATAATTCACCCCTCCACTTT
CDR3aa: CASSTQTGQDNSPLHF

abundance: -
d_gene: TRBD2
v_gene: TRBV10-2
j_gene: TRBJ2-7
CDR3nt: TGCGCCAGCACGGGAGGGGAACAGTCCTACGAGCAGTACTTC
CDR3aa: CASTGGEQSYEQYF

abundance: -
d_gene: TRBD2
v_gene: TRBV9
j_gene: TRBJ2-5
CDR3nt: TGTGCCAGCAGCGTAGGGCTGGGGTCCGGAACGCTAGCGGGGCGTAGGGCCCAGTACTTC
CDR3aa: CASSVGLGSGTLAGRRAQYF

abundance: -
d_gene: -
v_gene: TRBV9
j_gene: TRBJ1-3
CDR3nt: TGTGCCAGCAGCGTAGGCGGCAGGGCCCTGACTGGAAACACCATATATTTT
CDR3aa: CASSVGGRALTGNTIYF

abundance: -
d_gene: TRBD1
v_gene: TRBV3-1/TRBV3-2
j_gene: TRBJ1-4
CDR3nt: TGTGCCAGCAGCCAACGACAGGGGGCGTACGAAAAACTGTTTTTT
CDR3aa: CASSQRQGAYEKLFF

abundance: -
d_gene: TRBD1
v_gene: TRBV7-9
j_gene: TRBJ1-3
CDR3nt: TGTGCCAGCAGCTTAGGGGACAGGGTTGGAAACACCATATATTTT
CDR3aa: CASSLGDRVGNTIYF

abundance: -
d_gene: -
v_gene: TRBV11-2
j_gene: TRBJ2-7
CDR3nt: TGTGCCAGCAGCCGGGACTTCAGCTACGAGCAGTACTTC
CDR3aa: CASSRDFSYEQYF

abundance: -
d_gene: TRBD1
v_gene: TRBV5-4
j_gene: TRBJ2-2
CDR3nt: TGTGCCAGCAGCTTAGGACAGGGTCGGGGGGAGCTGTTTTTT
CDR3aa: CASSLGQGRGELFF

abundance: -
d_gene: TRBD2
v_gene: TRBV2
j_gene: TRBJ2-3
CDR3nt: TGTGCCAGTGTGAGCGGGGGGGGCACAGATACGCAGTATTTT
CDR3aa: CASVSGGGTDTQYF

abundance: -
d_gene: TRBD1
v_gene: TRBV14
j_gene: TRBJ1-6
CDR3nt: TGTGCCAGCAGCCAAGAGGGACAGGGTTATTCACCCCTCCACTTT
CDR3aa: CASSQEGQGYSPLHF

abundance: -
d_gene: -
v_gene: TRBV5-6
j_gene: TRBJ2-2
CDR3nt: TGTGCCAGCAGCCTAATGCGCCGGAACACCGGGGAGCTGTTTTTT
CDR3aa: CASSLMRRNTGELFF

abundance: -
d_gene: TRBD1
v_gene: TRBV7-3
j_gene: TRBJ2-2
CDR3nt: TGTGCCAGCAGCCCAGACAGGGGACGCACCGGGGAGCTGTTTTTT
CDR3aa: CASSPDRGRTGELFF

abundance: -
d_gene: -
v_gene: TRBV12-5
j_gene: TRBJ1-5
CDR3nt: TGTGCTAGTGGTTTGGTACTGGGGAGTAGCAATCAGCCCCAGCATTTT
CDR3aa: CASGLVLGSSNQPQHF

abundance: once
d_gene: -
v_gene: TRBV5-1
j_gene: TRBJ1-1
CDR3nt: TGCGCCAGCAGCCTCGGACAGCCGAACACTGAAGCTTTCTTT
CDR3aa: CASSLGQPNTEAFF

abundance: -
d_gene: TRBD1
v_gene: TRBV7-2
j_gene: TRBJ1-5
CDR3nt: TGTGCCAGCGAACCTGGGGACAGGGGTAATCAGCCCCAGCATTTT
CDR3aa: CASEPGDRGNQPQHF

abundance: -
d_gene: -
v_gene: TRBV20-1
j_gene: TRBJ2-1
CDR3nt: TGCAGTGCGGCGGGCAATGAGCAGTTCTTC
CDR3aa: CSAAGNEQFF